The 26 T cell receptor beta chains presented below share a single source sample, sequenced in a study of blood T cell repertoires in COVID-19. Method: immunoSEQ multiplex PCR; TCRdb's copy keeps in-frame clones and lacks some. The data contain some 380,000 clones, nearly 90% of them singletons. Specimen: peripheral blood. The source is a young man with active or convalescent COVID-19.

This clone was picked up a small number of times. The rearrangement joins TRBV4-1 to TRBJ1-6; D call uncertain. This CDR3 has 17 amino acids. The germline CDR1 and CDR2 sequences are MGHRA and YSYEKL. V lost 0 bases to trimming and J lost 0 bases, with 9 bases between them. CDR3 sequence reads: CASSQDMRSSYNSPLHF. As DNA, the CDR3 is TGCGCCAGCAGCCAAGATATGAGGAGCTCCTATAATTCACCCCTCCACTTT.

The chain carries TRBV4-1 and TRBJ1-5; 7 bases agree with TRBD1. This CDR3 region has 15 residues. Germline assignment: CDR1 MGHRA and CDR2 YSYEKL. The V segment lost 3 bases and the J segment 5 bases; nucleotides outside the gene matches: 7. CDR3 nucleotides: TGCGCCAGCAGCCACACGGCGCAGGGGGATCAGCCCCAGCATTTT. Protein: CASSHTAQGDQPQHF.

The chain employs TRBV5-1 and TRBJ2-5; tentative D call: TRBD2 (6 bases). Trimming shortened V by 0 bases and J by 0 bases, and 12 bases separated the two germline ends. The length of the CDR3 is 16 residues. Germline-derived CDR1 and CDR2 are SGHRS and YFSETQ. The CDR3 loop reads CASSLVGGRYQETQYF. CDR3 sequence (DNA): TGCGCCAGCAGCTTGGTTGGGGGGAGATACCAAGAGACCCAGTACTTC.

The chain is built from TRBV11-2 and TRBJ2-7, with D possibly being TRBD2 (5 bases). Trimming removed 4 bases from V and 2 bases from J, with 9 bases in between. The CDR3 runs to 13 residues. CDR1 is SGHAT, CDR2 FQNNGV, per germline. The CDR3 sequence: CASSYPGAYEQYF. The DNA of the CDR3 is TGTGCCAGCAGCTACCCCGGGGCCTACGAGCAGTACTTC.

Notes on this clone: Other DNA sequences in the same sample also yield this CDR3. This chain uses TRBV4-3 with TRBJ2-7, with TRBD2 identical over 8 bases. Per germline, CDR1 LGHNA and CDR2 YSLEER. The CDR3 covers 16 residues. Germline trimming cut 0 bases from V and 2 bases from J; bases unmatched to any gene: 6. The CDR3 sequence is CASSQDPSGGPYEQYF. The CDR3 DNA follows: TGCGCCAGCAGCCAAGACCCTTCGGGAGGGCCCTACGAGCAGTACTTC.

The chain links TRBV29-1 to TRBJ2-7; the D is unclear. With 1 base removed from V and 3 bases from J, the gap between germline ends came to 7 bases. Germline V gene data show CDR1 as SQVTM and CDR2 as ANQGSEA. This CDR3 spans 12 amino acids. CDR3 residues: CSVEARDYEQYF. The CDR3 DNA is TGCAGCGTTGAAGCTCGCGACTACGAGCAGTACTTC.

CDR3 sequence (DNA): TGTGCCACCAGTGATTGGAGCAGTGAAAGCTCCTATAATTCACCCCTCCACTTT. Translated: CATSDWSSESSYNSPLHF. This sequence joins TRBV24-1 and TRBJ1-6; no clear D gene. Between the trimmed V and J ends, which lost 2 bases and 0 bases, there was a span of 13 bases. Germline V gene lookup returns CDR1 KGHDR and CDR2 SFDVKD. The CDR3 runs 18 residues.

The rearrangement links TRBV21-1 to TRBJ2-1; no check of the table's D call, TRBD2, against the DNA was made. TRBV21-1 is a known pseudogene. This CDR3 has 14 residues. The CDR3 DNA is TGTACCACTCGGGGGGGGTTGGCGGTTTTTGAGCAGTTCTTC. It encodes CTTRGGLAVFEQFF.

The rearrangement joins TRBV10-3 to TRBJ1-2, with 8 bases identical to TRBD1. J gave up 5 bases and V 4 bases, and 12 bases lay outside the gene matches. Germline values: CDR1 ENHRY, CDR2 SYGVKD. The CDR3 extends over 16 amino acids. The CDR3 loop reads CAISGPTGARDYGYTF. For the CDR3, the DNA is TGTGCCATCAGTGGTCCGACAGGGGCCAGAGATTATGGCTACACCTTC.

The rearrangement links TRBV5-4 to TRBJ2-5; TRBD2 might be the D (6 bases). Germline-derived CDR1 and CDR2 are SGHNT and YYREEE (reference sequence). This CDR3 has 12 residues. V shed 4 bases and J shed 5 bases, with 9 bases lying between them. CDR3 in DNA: TGTGCCAGCAGCGTGGGGAGGGAGACCCAGTACTTC. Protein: CASSVGRETQYF.

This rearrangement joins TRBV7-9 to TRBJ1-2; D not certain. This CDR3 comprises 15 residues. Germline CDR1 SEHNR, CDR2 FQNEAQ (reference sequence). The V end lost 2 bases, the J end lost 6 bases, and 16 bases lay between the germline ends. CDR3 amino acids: CASSLSDGEGHGYTF. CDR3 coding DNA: TGTGCCAGCAGCTTATCAGATGGGGAGGGCCATGGCTACACCTTC.

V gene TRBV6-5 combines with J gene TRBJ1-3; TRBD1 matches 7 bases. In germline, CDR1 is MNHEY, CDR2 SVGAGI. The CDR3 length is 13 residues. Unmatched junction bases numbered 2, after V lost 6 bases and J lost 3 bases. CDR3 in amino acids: CASRGQSGNTIYF. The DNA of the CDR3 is TGTGCCAGCAGGGGACAGAGTGGAAACACCATATATTTT.

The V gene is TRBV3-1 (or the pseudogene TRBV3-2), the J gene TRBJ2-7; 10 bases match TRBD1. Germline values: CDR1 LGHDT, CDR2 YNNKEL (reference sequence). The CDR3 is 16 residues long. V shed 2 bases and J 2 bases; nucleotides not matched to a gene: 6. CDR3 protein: CASSQSPGTGAYEQYF. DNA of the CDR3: TGTGCCAGCAGCCAATCCCCCGGGACAGGGGCCTACGAGCAGTACTTC.

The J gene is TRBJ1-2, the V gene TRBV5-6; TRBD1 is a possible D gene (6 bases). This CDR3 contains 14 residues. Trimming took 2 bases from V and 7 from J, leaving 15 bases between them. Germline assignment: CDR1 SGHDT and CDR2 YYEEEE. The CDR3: CASSFPGEMGGYTF. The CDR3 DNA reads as TGTGCCAGCAGCTTCCCAGGGGAAATGGGTGGCTACACCTTC.

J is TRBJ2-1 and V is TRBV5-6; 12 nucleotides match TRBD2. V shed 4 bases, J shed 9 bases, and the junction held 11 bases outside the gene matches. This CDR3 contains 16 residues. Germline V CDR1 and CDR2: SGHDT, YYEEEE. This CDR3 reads CASSLGLAGGPGEQFF. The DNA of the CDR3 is TGTGCCAGCAGCCTAGGCCTAGCGGGAGGGCCGGGTGAGCAGTTCTTC. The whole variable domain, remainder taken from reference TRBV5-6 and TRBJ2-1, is DAGVTQSPTHLIKTRGQQVTLRCSPKSGHDTVSWYQQALGQGPQFIFQYYEEEERQRGNFPDRFSGHQFPNYSSELNVNALLLGDSALYLCASSLGLAGGPGEQFFGPGTRLTVL.

CDR3 loop: CASGGNEQFF. CDR3 nucleotides: TGTGCCTCGGGGGGTAATGAGCAGTTCTTC. The chain employs TRBV28 and TRBJ2-1; TRBD2 matches 7 bases. Per germline, CDR1 MDHEN and CDR2 SYDVKM. The V segment lost 11 bases and the J segment 7 bases; nucleotides outside the gene matches: 2. The CDR3 totals 10 residues.

The CDR3 region is CASSQGGASFGYTF. The CDR3 DNA reads as TGTGCCAGCAGCCAGGGAGGGGCGTCGTTTGGCTACACCTTC. The chain recombines TRBV9 with TRBJ1-2, with D perhaps TRBD1 (5 bases). CDR1 SGDLS and CDR2 YYNGEE come from the germline V gene. The germline V and J ends were trimmed by 4 bases and 7 bases, with 17 bases remaining between them. The CDR3 loop spans 14 amino acids.

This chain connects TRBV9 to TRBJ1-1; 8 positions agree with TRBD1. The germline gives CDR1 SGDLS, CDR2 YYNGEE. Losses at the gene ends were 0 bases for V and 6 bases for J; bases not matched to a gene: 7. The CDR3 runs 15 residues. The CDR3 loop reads CASSVAPGGESEAFF. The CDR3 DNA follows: TGTGCCAGCAGCGTAGCTCCAGGGGGCGAATCTGAAGCTTTCTTT.

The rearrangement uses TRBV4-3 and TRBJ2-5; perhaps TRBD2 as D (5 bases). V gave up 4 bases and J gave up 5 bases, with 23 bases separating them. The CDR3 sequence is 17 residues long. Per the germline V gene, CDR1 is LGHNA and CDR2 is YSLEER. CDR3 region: CASSPLGASTLGETQYF. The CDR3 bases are TGCGCCAGCAGCCCCCTAGGCGCTAGCACCCTGGGGGAGACCCAGTACTTC.

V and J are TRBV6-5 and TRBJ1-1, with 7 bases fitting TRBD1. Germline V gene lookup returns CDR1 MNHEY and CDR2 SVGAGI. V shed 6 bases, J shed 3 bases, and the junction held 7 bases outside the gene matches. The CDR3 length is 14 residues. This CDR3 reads CASRPTGRHTEAFF. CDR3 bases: TGTGCCAGCAGACCGACAGGGCGTCACACTGAAGCTTTCTTT.

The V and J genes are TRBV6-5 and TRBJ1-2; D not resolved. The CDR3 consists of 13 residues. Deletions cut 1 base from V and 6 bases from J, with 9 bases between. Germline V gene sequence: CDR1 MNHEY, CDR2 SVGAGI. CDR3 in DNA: TGTGCCAGCAGTTACTTCTCCCAGAATGGCTACACCTTC. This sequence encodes CASSYFSQNGYTF.

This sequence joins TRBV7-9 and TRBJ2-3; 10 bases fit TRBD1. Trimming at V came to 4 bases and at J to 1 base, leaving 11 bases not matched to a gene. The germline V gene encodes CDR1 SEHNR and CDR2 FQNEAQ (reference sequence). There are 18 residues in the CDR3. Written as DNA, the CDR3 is TGTGCCAGCAGCTCCCTTGACAGGGGGCGATCGGGCACAGATACGCAGTATTTT. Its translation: CASSSLDRGRSGTDTQYF.

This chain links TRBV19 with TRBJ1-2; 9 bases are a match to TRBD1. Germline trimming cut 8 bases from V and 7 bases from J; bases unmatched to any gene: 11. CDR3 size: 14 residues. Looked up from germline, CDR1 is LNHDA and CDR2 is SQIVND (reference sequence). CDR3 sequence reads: CASADRGNWSGYTF. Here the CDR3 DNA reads TGTGCCAGTGCGGACAGGGGAAATTGGAGTGGCTACACCTTC.

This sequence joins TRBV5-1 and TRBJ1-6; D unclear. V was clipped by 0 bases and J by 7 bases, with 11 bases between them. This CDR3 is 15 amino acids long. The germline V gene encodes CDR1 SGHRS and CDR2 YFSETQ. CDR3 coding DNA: TGCGCCAGCAGCTTGGCCCAGTCAACCAATTCACCCCTCCACTTT. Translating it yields CASSLAQSTNSPLHF.

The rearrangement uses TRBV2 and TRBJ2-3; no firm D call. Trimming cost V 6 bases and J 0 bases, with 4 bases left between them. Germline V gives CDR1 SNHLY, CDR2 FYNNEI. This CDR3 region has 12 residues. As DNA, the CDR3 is TGTGCCAGCAGCTTTAGCACAGATACGCAGTATTTT. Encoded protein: CASSFSTDTQYF.

The CDR3 DNA reads as TGCGCCACCAGACCTAGTGAGCGGGAGCGGGCCAATGAGCAGTTCTTC. Protein sequence: CATRPSERERANEQFF. J is TRBJ2-1 and V is TRBV5-1, with 8 bases identical to TRBD2. The CDR3 is 16 residues long. V shed 9 bases and J 6 bases; nucleotides not matched to a gene: 17. From germline, CDR1 is SGHRS and CDR2 YFSETQ.